This TCR beta chain was recorded in a study of T cells expressing NK-cell markers. Study summary: Sequencing of TCR beta repertoires drew on sorted CD3+CD56+NKG2C+, CD3+CD56+NKG2C- and CD3+CD56-NKG2C+ T cells.

Study-wide points: The study left the HCMV specificity of expanded NKG2C+ T cell clones unresolved. Dominance of the CD3+CD56-NKG2C+ fraction by these clonotypes also held in several donors.

Production of TCR beta cDNA relied on 5'RACE template switching with UMIs. TCRdb re-called the 5' RACE reads and gives one entry per CDR3 protein, without DNA. The record lists 550,000 to 600,000 distinct CDR3 sequences, of which the ten most abundant hold 3.5% to 4.5%. Germline values: CDR1 MNHNY, CDR2 SVGAGI (reference sequence). This CDR3 spans 21 amino acids. With respect to this clonotype: Its antigen is still unknown.

Sequencing was carried out using blood T cells: a sorted CD56 or NKG2C T cell subset, CD4+ or CD8+ T cells, or bulk PBMC T cells (not recorded which). This clonotype was obtained from a young man in good health. The rearrangement links TRBV6-6 to TRBJ2-3; checking the TCRdb D call of TRBD1 is not possible without DNA. CDR3 loop: CASPDRDGAKMGVSSTDTQYF.